This T cell receptor beta chain was found in a study of T cell responses to AZD1222 COVID-19 vaccine. Study-wide findings and caveats: Seropositive status at baseline applied to only 5 to 7 AZD1222 recipients. Clonal diversity was possibly underestimated, and the donors were mostly white British, with more females. Following two doses of AZD1222, Spike-specific TCR breadth and depth rose. Close to half of all spike-specific TCRs reportedly target regions of the variants that are unmutated.

Worth noting for this clone: Its antigen is as yet unknown.

Profiled with immunoSEQ multiplex PCR; TCRdb holds only in-frame clones, not every one. The data show fewer than 150,000 clones, 88% seen once. Germline-derived CDR1 and CDR2 are SGHRS and YFSETQ. Trimming left V 0 bases short and J 6 bases short, with 9 bases between. This CDR3 has 13 amino acids. The sample here was peripheral blood, taken on day 0 of AZD1222 vaccination. This receptor was identified in an adult in good health. The chain uses TRBV5-1 and TRBJ1-1; no clear D gene. CDR3 in amino acids: CASSLAGTAEAFF. As DNA, the CDR3 is TGCGCCAGCAGCTTGGCCGGCACGGCTGAAGCTTTCTTT. The entire variable domain, with the rest obtained from reference TRBV5-1 and TRBJ1-1, is as follows: KAGVTQTPRYLIKTRGQQVTLSCSPISGHRSVSWYQQTPGQGLQFLFEYFSETQRNKGNFPGRFSGRQFSNSRSEMNVSTLELGDSALYLCASSLAGTAEAFFGQGTRLTVV.